This passage covers 25 T cell receptor beta chains from one sample sequenced in a study of cytomegalovirus exposure and HLA in healthy donors. The protocol was immunoSEQ multiplex PCR, while the TCRdb copy is restricted to in-frame clones and leaves out a portion. The table records 200,000 or so clones, around four fifths of them present only once. Sequencing was carried out using PBMCs. These receptors came from a woman aged 18-29 years in good health and CMV-seronegative.

V is TRBV9 and J is TRBJ1-2; D call uncertain. This CDR3 is built from 15 residues. Germline V lookup: CDR1 SGDLS, CDR2 YYNGEE. Trimming took off 3 bases at V and 1 base at J, with 13 bases between the two ends. CDR3 sequence (DNA): TGTGCCAGCAGCGCCCCTTCCATTGGTAACTATGGCTACACCTTC. It yields the protein CASSAPSIGNYGYTF.

The chain has TRBV4-2 and TRBJ1-1, with 7 bases that match TRBD1. V lost 0 bases and J lost 4; bases outside the gene matches: 5. Germline CDR1 is LGHNA and CDR2 is YNFKEQ. The CDR3 spans 15 residues. The CDR3 sequence: CASSQETGAGTEAFF. CDR3 sequence (DNA): TGTGCCAGCAGCCAAGAAACAGGGGCGGGCACTGAAGCTTTCTTT.

This sequence joins TRBV11-3 and TRBJ1-5; D not certain. Between the trimmed V and J ends, which lost 3 bases and 11 bases, there was a span of 11 bases. The germline V gene encodes CDR1 SGHNT and CDR2 YENEEA. CDR3 size: 12 residues. As DNA, the CDR3 is TGTGCCAGCAGCTTCTGGACCCCTTCCCAGCATTTT. It is translated as CASSFWTPSQHF.

The chain uses TRBV19 and TRBJ2-6; 11 bases line up with TRBD1. J was trimmed by 0 bases and V by 7 bases; bases with no gene match: 5. The CDR3 contains 17 residues. CDR1 and CDR2 (germline): LNHDA, SQIVND (reference sequence). The CDR3 DNA reads TGTGCCAGTAATCCGGGACAGGGGGTCTCTGGGGCCAACGTCCTGACTTTC. Translation gives CASNPGQGVSGANVLTF.

The chain carries TRBV27 and TRBJ1-1, with TRBD1 matching 12 bases. V gave up 3 bases and J gave up 4 bases; unmatched junction bases: 3. The CDR3 runs 15 residues. The V gene's germline CDR1 is MNHEY and CDR2 SMNVEV (reference sequence). This chain's CDR3 is CASSFLGQGATEAFF. As DNA, the CDR3 is TGTGCCAGCAGTTTCCTGGGACAGGGGGCCACTGAAGCTTTCTTT.

The chain has TRBV6-6 and TRBJ2-3; TRBD2 agrees at 14 bases. With V trimmed by 9 bases and J by 8 bases, 13 bases remained unmatched. Per germline, CDR1 MNHNY and CDR2 SVGAGI (reference sequence). The CDR3 runs to 16 residues. Written as DNA, the CDR3 is TGTGCCAGGCCCCCCCCCGGGACTAGCGGGAGAGGTACGCAGTATTTT. The encoded protein is CARPPPGTSGRGTQYF.

The chain carries TRBV5-1 and TRBJ2-5; either TRBD1 or TRBD2 may supply D (5 bases each). Germline assignment: CDR1 SGHRS and CDR2 YFSETQ. V was cut by 1 base and J by 4 bases, with 14 bases left in between. CDR3 length: 15 residues. The CDR3 coding sequence is TGCGCCAGCAGCTTGAGAGCGGCAAGGGGAGAGACCCAGTACTTC. As protein: CASSLRAARGETQYF.

The chain is built from TRBV9 and TRBJ2-7; 7 bases line up with TRBD1. V lost 2 bases, J lost 2 bases, and 4 bases stayed unmatched. Germline assignment: CDR1 SGDLS and CDR2 YYNGEE. CDR3 size: 14 residues. CDR3 DNA sequence: TGTGCCAGCAGCGTTGGGACAGCCACCTACGAGCAGTACTTC. Amino acid sequence: CASSVGTATYEQYF.

This clone was seen only a few times. The genes are TRBV2 and TRBJ2-7, with D perhaps being TRBD1 or TRBD2 (5 bases each). CDR1 and CDR2 (germline): SNHLY, FYNNEI. The V gene lost 11 bases and the J gene lost 0 bases, with 11 bases spanning the gap. CDR3 length: 12 residues. The CDR3: CAAGALSYEQYF. CDR3 coding DNA: TGTGCCGCCGGGGCACTCTCCTACGAGCAGTACTTC.

This clone was recorded only once. The rearrangement joins TRBV29-1 to TRBJ1-1; no definite D call. The CDR3 spans 16 residues. Trimming stripped 0 bases from V and 5 bases from J, with 19 bases between. Per germline, CDR1 SQVTM and CDR2 ANQGSEA. This CDR3 reads CSVEDLGSSSKTEAFF. The CDR3 DNA sequence: TGCAGCGTTGAAGATCTAGGCAGTAGTTCGAAGACTGAAGCTTTCTTT. The full variable domain, completed using reference TRBV29-1 and TRBJ1-1, is SAVISQKPSRDICQRGTSLTIQCQVDSQVTMMFWYRQQPGQSLTLIATANQGSEATYESGFVIDKFPISRPNLTFSTLTVSNMSPEDSSIYLCSVEDLGSSSKTEAFFGQGTRLTVV.

The chain is built from TRBV7-6 and TRBJ2-5, with TRBD1 as a possible D gene (6 bases). V lost 3 bases, J lost 5 bases, and 7 bases lay in between. Germline CDR1 SGHVS, CDR2 FNYEAQ. The CDR3 consists of 12 residues. CDR3 nucleotides: TGTGCCAGCAGCTTGAGGGGGGAGACCCAGTACTTC. It specifies CASSLRGETQYF.

V is TRBV5-6 and J is TRBJ2-1, with TRBD2 matching over 9 bases. Germline V gene lookup returns CDR1 SGHDT and CDR2 YYEEEE. CDR3 length: 16 residues. V was pared by 8 bases and J by 5 bases, with 14 bases of the junction left unmatched. The DNA for the CDR3 is TGTGCCAGTTCCTCTCTACCGGGACTAGCCAACAATGAGCAGTTCTTC. Translating gives CASSSLPGLANNEQFF.

V is TRBV11-1 and J is TRBJ2-7, with 7 positions matching TRBD1. With V trimmed by 3 bases and J by 0 bases, 5 bases remained unmatched. There are 15 residues in the CDR3. Germline V gives CDR1 SGHAT, CDR2 FQDESV (reference sequence). CDR3 sequence reads: CASSFDRVGSYEQYF. The CDR3 DNA is TGTGCCAGCAGCTTCGACAGGGTCGGCTCCTACGAGCAGTACTTC.

The chain is built from TRBV27 and TRBJ2-7; possibly TRBD2 for D (7 bases). From germline, CDR1 is MNHEY and CDR2 SMNVEV (reference sequence). Between the trimmed V and J ends, which lost 6 bases and 3 bases, there was a span of 27 bases. This CDR3 is built from 18 residues. The DNA for the CDR3 is TGTGCCAGCAGCCCTTGGGGGGGCAGGGGAAGCGGAGACTACGAGCAGTACTTC. It codes for CASSPWGGRGSGDYEQYF.

The count of this clone is one. The V gene is TRBV30, the J gene TRBJ2-5, with a weak D call TRBD2 (7 bases). Looked up from germline, CDR1 is GTSNPN and CDR2 is SVGIG (reference sequence). Deletions cut 2 bases from V and 1 base from J, with 14 bases between. CDR3 size: 15 residues. The CDR3 region is CAWSSRGTPQETQYF. The CDR3 nucleotides read TGTGCCTGGAGTTCGCGGGGGACACCCCAAGAGACCCAGTACTTC.

The chain links TRBV2 to TRBJ2-3; no clear D gene. V lost 6 bases, J lost 6 bases, and 10 bases lay in between. Germline CDR1 reads SNHLY; CDR2 reads FYNNEI. This CDR3 spans 12 amino acids. CDR3 bases: TGTGCCAGCAGCCTACAGTCGGATACGCAGTATTTT. Its translation: CASSLQSDTQYF.

This sequence joins TRBV2 and TRBJ1-5; D is uncertain. The CDR3 has 14 residues. The V gene's germline CDR1 is SNHLY and CDR2 FYNNEI. V lost 8 bases and J lost 0, with 11 bases in between. The CDR3 sequence is CASLGGNSNQPQHF. CDR3 sequence (DNA): TGTGCCAGCCTTGGTGGGAATAGCAATCAGCCCCAGCATTTT.

The V gene is TRBV10-1, the J gene TRBJ2-4, with a tentative D call TRBD1 (6 bases). Per germline, CDR1 WNHNN and CDR2 SYGVQD (reference sequence). Trimming cost V 11 bases and J 3 bases, with 14 bases left between them. There are 13 residues in the CDR3. CDR3 protein: CAGPGEIKNIQYF. In nucleotides, the CDR3 is TGCGCCGGCCCAGGGGAAATCAAAAACATTCAGTACTTC.

The V call is TRBV4-2, the J call TRBJ2-7, with 9 bases lining up with TRBD2. Trimming took 0 bases from V and 3 from J; bases not matched to a gene: 3. CDR1 and CDR2 (germline): LGHNA, YNFKEQ. This CDR3 is built from 15 residues. In DNA form, the CDR3 reads TGTGCCAGCAGCCAAGAGCTAGCGGGGCTCTACGAGCAGTACTTC. This sequence encodes CASSQELAGLYEQYF.

This clone was seen a handful of times. This chain connects TRBV27 to TRBJ2-7; 11 positions agree with TRBD2. V shed 4 bases and J 0 bases; nucleotides not matched to a gene: 17. The CDR3 is 20 residues long. Germline V CDR1 and CDR2: MNHEY, SMNVEV (reference sequence). DNA for the CDR3: TGTGCCAGCAGTTCGAGACACCAGACTAGCGGGATACAGGACTCCTACGAGCAGTACTTC. It yields the protein CASSSRHQTSGIQDSYEQYF.

The V gene is TRBV27, the J gene TRBJ2-3; 16 nucleotides agree with TRBD2. The germline CDR1 and CDR2 sequences are MNHEY and SMNVEV (reference sequence). V dropped 8 bases and J dropped 1; count of bases not matched to a gene: 9. The CDR3 length is 18 residues. The CDR3 DNA reads TGTGCCAGCGGGACTAGCGGGAGGGCTCGTCTCGGCACAGATACGCAGTATTTT. Protein sequence: CASGTSGRARLGTDTQYF.

This clone was detected only a few times. DNA of the CDR3: TGTGCCAGCAGCCCCTTGGTTCAGGGGTCGGCTTTCTTT. It translates to CASSPLVQGSAFF. J is TRBJ1-1 and V is TRBV9, with a tentative D call TRBD1 (6 bases). CDR1 SGDLS and CDR2 YYNGEE come from the germline V gene. The CDR3 is made up of 13 amino acids. The germline V and J ends were trimmed by 4 bases and 11 bases, with 18 bases remaining between them.

The V call is TRBV7-2, the J call TRBJ2-7; TRBD1 might be the D (5 bases). Trimming pared 4 bases from V and 4 bases from J, leaving 8 bases between. The CDR3 extends over 12 amino acids. Per germline, CDR1 SGHTA and CDR2 FQGNSA. In nucleotides, the CDR3 is TGTGCCAGCAGCTCTCAGGGTTACGAGCAGTACTTC. This encodes CASSSQGYEQYF.

This clone was observed a single time. V is TRBV29-1 and J is TRBJ2-7; TRBD1 agrees at 10 bases. Germline V gives CDR1 SQVTM, CDR2 ANQGSEA. The CDR3 extends over 15 amino acids. V shed 2 bases, J shed 0 bases, and the junction held 4 bases outside the gene matches. The CDR3 bases are TGCAGCGTTGAACGGGACAGGGGTAGCTCCTACGAGCAGTACTTC. This sequence encodes CSVERDRGSSYEQYF.

This chain joins TRBV6-5 and TRBJ1-1; D call uncertain. V was cut by 2 bases and J by 1 base, with 8 bases left in between. The CDR3 has 14 residues. CDR1 is MNHEY and CDR2 is SVGAGI in the germline V gene. Here the CDR3 reads CASSYPPGNTEAFF. The CDR3 DNA sequence: TGTGCCAGCAGTTACCCGCCCGGGAACACTGAAGCTTTCTTT.